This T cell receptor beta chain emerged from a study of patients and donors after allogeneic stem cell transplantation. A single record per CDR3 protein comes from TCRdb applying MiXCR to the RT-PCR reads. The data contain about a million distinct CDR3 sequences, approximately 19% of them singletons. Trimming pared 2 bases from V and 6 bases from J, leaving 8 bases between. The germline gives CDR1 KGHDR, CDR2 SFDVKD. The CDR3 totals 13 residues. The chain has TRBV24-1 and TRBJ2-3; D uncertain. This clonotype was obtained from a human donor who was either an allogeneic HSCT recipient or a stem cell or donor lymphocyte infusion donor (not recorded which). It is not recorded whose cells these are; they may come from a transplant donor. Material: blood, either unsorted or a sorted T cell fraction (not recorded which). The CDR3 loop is CATSDYGWDTQYF. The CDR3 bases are TGTGCCACCAGTGATTACGGGTGGGATACGCAGTATTTT.